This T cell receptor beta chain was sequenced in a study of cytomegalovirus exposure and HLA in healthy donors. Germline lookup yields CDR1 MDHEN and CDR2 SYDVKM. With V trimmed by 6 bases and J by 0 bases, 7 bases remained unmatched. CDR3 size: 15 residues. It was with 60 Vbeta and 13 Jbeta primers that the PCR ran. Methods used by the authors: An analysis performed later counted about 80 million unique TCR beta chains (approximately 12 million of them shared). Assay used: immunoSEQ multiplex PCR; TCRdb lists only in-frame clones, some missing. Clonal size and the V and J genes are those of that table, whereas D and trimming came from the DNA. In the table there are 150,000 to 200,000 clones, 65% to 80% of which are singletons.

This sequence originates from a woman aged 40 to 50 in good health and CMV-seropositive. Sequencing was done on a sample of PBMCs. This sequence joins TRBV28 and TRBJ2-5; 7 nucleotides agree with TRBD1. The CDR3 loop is CASSRTGTDQETQYF. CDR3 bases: TGTGCCAGCAGCAGGACCGGGACAGACCAAGAGACCCAGTACTTC. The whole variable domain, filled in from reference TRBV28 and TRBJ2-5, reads DVKVTQSSRYLVKRTGEKVFLECVQDMDHENMFWYRQDPGLGLRLIYFSYDVKMKEKGDIPEGYSVSREKKERFSLILESASTNQTSMYLCASSRTGTDQETQYFGPGTRLLVL.